This passage covers 30 T cell receptor beta chains from one sample sequenced in a study of OX40 agonist ivuxolimab in advanced cancers. Libraries came from the immunoSEQ multiplex PCR assay. Drawn from immuneACCESS, this table holds only the in-frame rearrangements with V and J called that TCRdb kept. Clones are partly lost; checked studies trace under half to an unresolved V gene and leave the rest unexplained. The sample table shows 74,000 or so clones, and approximately 86% are seen once. The ten largest clones represent around 2% of the sample. Specimen: CD4+ or CD8+ T cells sorted from blood, collected in a trial of the OX40 agonist ivuxolimab. Receptors were obtained from an adult with an advanced solid tumor such as melanoma, head and neck, liver or kidney cancer.

The chain employs TRBV5-8 and TRBJ2-7; TRBD2 matches at 9 bases. Germline values: CDR1 SGHTS, CDR2 YDEGEE. V trimming: 2 bases; J trimming: 3 bases; junction bases outside the gene matches: 6. This CDR3 is built from 15 residues. The CDR3 DNA follows: TGTGCCAGCAGCTTCTCCGGGACTAGCCTCTACGAGCAGTACTTC. Its protein is CASSFSGTSLYEQYF.

The V call is TRBV29-1, the J call TRBJ2-1, with D tentatively TRBD1 (6 bases). Trimming took off 8 bases at V and 6 bases at J, with 14 bases between the two ends. CDR1 and CDR2 from the germline V gene are SQVTM and ANQGSEA. The CDR3 has 12 residues. The chain's CDR3 is CSWGLLSNEQFF. The DNA for the CDR3 is TGCAGCTGGGGGCTACTATCCAATGAGCAGTTCTTC.

This chain links TRBV29-1 with TRBJ1-5; the D gene is possibly TRBD1 (5 bases). The CDR3 is made up of 13 amino acids. Trimming removed 4 bases from V and 3 bases from J, with 10 bases in between. Germline CDR1 SQVTM, CDR2 ANQGSEA. The CDR3 loop is CSVGQGINQPQHF. CDR3 nucleotides: TGCAGCGTTGGGCAGGGAATCAATCAGCCCCAGCATTTT.

This clone was counted only a few times. The chain employs TRBV7-2 and TRBJ1-3; D gene unclear. V lost 5 bases, J lost 0 bases, and 8 bases lay in between. Per the germline V gene, CDR1 is SGHTA and CDR2 is FQGNSA. The CDR3 covers 14 residues. The CDR3 loop reads CASSRQTSGNTIYF. As DNA, the CDR3 is TGTGCCAGCAGCCGGCAGACCTCTGGAAACACCATATATTTT.

V usage is TRBV10-2 and J usage is TRBJ1-1, with D tentatively TRBD1 (5 bases). This CDR3 has 14 residues. Germline V gene lookup returns CDR1 WSHSY and CDR2 SAAADI. V was cut by 8 bases and J by 1 base, with 14 bases left in between. This CDR3 is CASRDATENTEAFF. As DNA, the CDR3 is TGCGCCAGCCGGGATGCGACAGAGAACACTGAAGCTTTCTTT.

Points on this clone: The sample carries other DNA sequences with the same CDR3. The chain uses TRBV7-9 and TRBJ2-7, with D perhaps TRBD1 or TRBD2 (6 bases each). Trimming removed 1 base at V and 3 bases at J, with 13 bases between. The CDR3 is 15 residues long. Germline loops: CDR1 SEHNR, CDR2 FQNEAQ (reference sequence). The CDR3 sequence: CASSLVGGHFYEQYF. The CDR3 DNA is TGTGCCAGCAGCTTAGTTGGGGGGCACTTCTACGAGCAGTACTTC.

The chain combines TRBV15 with TRBJ1-5; tentative D call: TRBD1 (6 bases). Trimming removed 0 bases at V and 2 bases at J, with 8 bases between. The CDR3 runs 15 residues. Per germline, CDR1 LNHNV and CDR2 YYDKDF (reference sequence). CDR3 bases: TGTGCCACCAGCAGAGATCCAGGGGGCAATCAGCCCCAGCATTTT. This codes for CATSRDPGGNQPQHF.

V usage is TRBV7-2 and J usage is TRBJ1-2; 7 bases align to TRBD1. Losses at the gene ends were 2 bases for V and 3 bases for J; bases not matched to a gene: 12. The CDR3 extends over 17 amino acids. CDR1 and CDR2 from the germline V gene are SGHTA and FQGNSA. The CDR3 is CASSLRGPTGRDYGYTF. In DNA form, the CDR3 reads TGTGCCAGCAGCTTACGAGGACCGACAGGGAGGGACTATGGCTACACCTTC.

The rearrangement joins TRBV7-2 to TRBJ1-5; TRBD1 matches 8 bases. V lost 5 bases to trimming and J lost 7 bases; unmatched junction nucleotides: 7. CDR3 length: 14 amino acids. Germline V gives CDR1 SGHTA, CDR2 FQGNSA. CDR3 coding DNA: TGTGCCAGCAGCGGCGGACAGGGCGCACAGCCCCAGCATTTT. This translates into CASSGGQGAQPQHF.

The chain has TRBV30 and TRBJ2-1; 10 positions agree with TRBD2. Germline V CDR1 and CDR2: GTSNPN, SVGIG (reference sequence). The trim removed 4 bases at V and 8 bases at J, leaving 11 bases unmatched. The length of the CDR3 is 15 residues. In nucleotides, the CDR3 is TGTGCCTGGATTCCCGGCCTAGCGGGAGTTGATGAGCAGTTCTTC. As protein: CAWIPGLAGVDEQFF.

This rearrangement joins TRBV18 to TRBJ1-1; D possibly corresponds to TRBD1 (5 bases). Trimming stripped 3 bases from V and 3 bases from J, with 11 bases between. CDR1 and CDR2 (germline): KGHSH, LQKENI. CDR3 length: 14 amino acids. The CDR3 nucleotides are TGTGCCAGCTCACCGGACATCGGGGACACTGAAGCTTTCTTT. It encodes CASSPDIGDTEAFF.

The V gene is TRBV6-5, the J gene TRBJ1-6; no definite D call. Looked up from germline, CDR1 is MNHEY and CDR2 is SVGAGI. The V and J ends lost 1 base and 8 bases respectively, with 9 bases between them. The CDR3 is 14 residues long. The CDR3 coding sequence is TGTGCCAGCAGTTACTTAGGCACGGATTCACCCCTCCACTTT. Translating gives CASSYLGTDSPLHF.

The CDR3 sequence is CASSLSGRIGANVLTF. CDR3 DNA sequence: TGTGCCAGCAGTTTATCGGGACGGATTGGGGCCAACGTCCTGACTTTC. The chain carries TRBV27 and TRBJ2-6; D is tentatively TRBD1 or TRBD2 (5 bases each). The CDR3 is 16 residues long. In germline, CDR1 is MNHEY, CDR2 SMNVEV (reference sequence). Trimming removed 0 bases from V and 3 bases from J, with 9 bases in between.

This chain joins TRBV5-1 and TRBJ2-3, with 10 bases aligning to TRBD2. J lost 3 bases, V lost 8 bases, and 9 bases had no gene match. Germline V CDR1 and CDR2: SGHRS, YFSETQ. The CDR3 runs 15 residues. The CDR3 coding sequence is TGCGCCAGTAGAGTAGCGGGAGGAGTGACAGATACGCAGTATTTT. It codes for CASRVAGGVTDTQYF.

The genes are TRBV18 and TRBJ1-3; possibly TRBD1 for D (6 bases). Germline V gene lookup returns CDR1 KGHSH and CDR2 LQKENI. Trimming stripped 0 bases from V and 4 bases from J, with 10 bases between. The CDR3 loop spans 15 amino acids. The CDR3 is CASSPPGTPGNTIYF. The CDR3 coding sequence is TGTGCCAGCTCACCACCGGGGACACCGGGAAACACCATATATTTT.

Points on this clone: The junction does not match germline at one end; this may be a read error. This chain connects TRBV5-5 to TRBJ1-2; D gene ambiguous. CDR3 length equals 13 residues. From germline, CDR1 is SGHKS and CDR2 YYEKEE (reference sequence). CDR3 DNA: TGTGTCAGCAGCTCCGGACTGGGCTATGGCTACACCTTC. Translated, it gives CVSSSGLGYGYTF. The complete variable domain, with remaining parts taken from reference TRBV5-5 and TRBJ1-2, reads DAGVTQSPTHLIKTRGQQVTLRCSPISGHKSVSWYQQVLGQGPQFIFQYYEKEERGRGNFPDRFSARQFPNYSSELNVNALLLGDSALYLCVSSSGLGYGYTFGSGTRLTVV.

This chain links TRBV6-6 with TRBJ2-3, with D unresolved. Germline CDR1 is MNHNY and CDR2 is SVGAGI (reference sequence). The ends were cut back, 6 bases at V and 0 bases at J, with 7 bases in the middle. The CDR3 is 13 amino acids. The CDR3 coding sequence is TGTGCCAGCAGGGCCGGCAGCACAGATACGCAGTATTTT. Amino acid sequence: CASRAGSTDTQYF.

The chain couples TRBV7-2 to TRBJ1-5; D gene uncertain. Germline CDR1 reads SGHTA; CDR2 reads FQGNSA. Deletions cut 2 bases from V and 4 bases from J, with 9 bases between. The CDR3 has 14 amino acids. The CDR3 is CASSLSPLNQPQHF. The CDR3 bases are TGTGCCAGCAGCTTAAGTCCGTTGAATCAGCCCCAGCATTTT.

This sequence joins TRBV5-4 and TRBJ2-5; D is possibly TRBD2 (6 bases). This CDR3 is built from 13 residues. V lost 4 bases to trimming and J lost 5 bases, with 12 bases between them. CDR1 SGHNT and CDR2 YYREEE come from the germline V gene (reference sequence). The CDR3 coding sequence is TGTGCCAGCAGCACCCCGGGGGTCGAGACCCAGTACTTC. It translates to CASSTPGVETQYF.

This clone appeared a few times. The genes are TRBV29-1 and TRBJ2-7; D not resolved. The V end lost 7 bases, the J end lost 3 bases, and 16 bases lay between the germline ends. Germline CDR1 is SQVTM and CDR2 is ANQGSEA. This CDR3 is 13 amino acids long. The CDR3 region is CSARNPADYEQYF. The CDR3 coding sequence is TGCAGCGCCCGGAATCCGGCAGACTACGAGCAGTACTTC.

The chain carries TRBV7-3 and TRBJ2-7; TRBD2 matches 7 bases. CDR1 is SGHTA and CDR2 is FQGTGA in the germline V gene. This CDR3 spans 14 amino acids. V was pared by 4 bases and J by 7 bases, with 10 bases of the junction left unmatched. The CDR3 region has the DNA TGTGCCAGCAGCTCGGGACTACCGGGGGGAGAGCAGTACTTC. Its protein product is CASSSGLPGGEQYF.

This clone appeared a single time. This chain connects TRBV5-1 to TRBJ2-7; 8 nucleotides align to TRBD2. The junction had 10 bases not matched to a gene; V was cut back by 3 bases and J by 2 bases. Germline loops: CDR1 SGHRS, CDR2 YFSETQ. The CDR3 totals 16 residues. CDR3 protein: CASSSGGGGLAYEQYF. CDR3 nucleotide sequence: TGCGCCAGCAGCTCTGGAGGCGGGGGGTTAGCCTACGAGCAGTACTTC.

The CDR3 is CASSLTSSYNEQFF. The CDR3 DNA follows: TGTGCCAGCAGCTTAACGTCCTCCTACAATGAGCAGTTCTTC. This chain uses TRBV7-3 with TRBJ2-1; D uncertain. Germline CDR1 reads SGHTA; CDR2 reads FQGTGA. CDR3 length: 14 amino acids. V lost 0 bases and J 0 bases, leaving 3 bases between the germline ends.

The J gene is TRBJ1-2, the V gene TRBV6-6, with unresolved D. Per germline, CDR1 MNHNY and CDR2 SVGAGI (reference sequence). The CDR3 runs 16 residues. Trimming removed 6 bases at V and 2 bases at J, with 19 bases between. For the CDR3, the DNA is TGTGCCAGCAGCATCCCCCTGGGAGCCTCAAACTATGGCTACACCTTC. Protein: CASSIPLGASNYGYTF.

This clone came up once. This chain connects TRBV7-9 to TRBJ1-2, with 7 bases lining up with TRBD1. Looked up from germline, CDR1 is SEHNR and CDR2 is FQNEAQ (reference sequence). This CDR3 has 13 amino acids. V shed 5 bases and J 4 bases; nucleotides not matched to a gene: 4. CDR3 amino acids: CASSPAGGYGYTF. The CDR3 bases are TGTGCCAGCAGCCCCGCAGGGGGCTATGGCTACACCTTC.

The rearrangement links TRBV28 to TRBJ2-7; 8 bases align to TRBD1. CDR1 is MDHEN, CDR2 SYDVKM, per germline. V lost 5 bases to trimming and J lost 3 bases; unmatched junction nucleotides: 18. The CDR3 consists of 18 residues. The CDR3 loop reads CASSTLAPSGQGIYEQYF. DNA of the CDR3: TGTGCCAGCAGTACACTGGCTCCCTCAGGACAGGGTATCTACGAGCAGTACTTC.

V usage is TRBV7-2 and J usage is TRBJ1-4; D possibly corresponds to TRBD1 (6 bases). In germline, CDR1 is SGHTA, CDR2 FQGNSA. Deletions cut 6 bases from V and 0 bases from J, with 14 bases between. The CDR3 is 16 residues long. As DNA, the CDR3 is TGTGCCAGCAGGAGGGACATCTCTTCAACTAATGAAAAACTGTTTTTT. Protein sequence: CASRRDISSTNEKLFF.

The chain is built from TRBV9 and TRBJ2-2; the D gene is possibly TRBD2 (7 bases). The V gene's germline CDR1 is SGDLS and CDR2 YYNGEE. The CDR3 has 17 amino acids. V lost 4 bases, J lost 5 bases, and 21 bases lay in between. The CDR3 region is CASSLSLGGALTGELFF. In nucleotides, the CDR3 is TGTGCCAGCAGCCTAAGTTTAGGGGGGGCGTTGACCGGGGAGCTGTTTTTT.

The chain has TRBV7-2 and TRBJ2-1, with 10 bases aligning to TRBD2. Trimming removed 5 bases from V and 4 bases from J; junction bases left unmatched: 5. This CDR3 is built from 15 residues. Looked up from germline, CDR1 is SGHTA and CDR2 is FQGNSA. CDR3 sequence (DNA): TGTGCCAGCAGCGCCAGCGGGGGGGCGTACAATGAGCAGTTCTTC. The encoded protein is CASSASGGAYNEQFF.

This clone has a handful of counts. The V call is TRBV6-1, the J call TRBJ2-2; D call uncertain. V gave up 2 bases and J gave up 4 bases, with 11 bases separating them. CDR3 length: 15 residues. The germline V gene encodes CDR1 MNHNS and CDR2 SASEGT. CDR3: CASSEIRARTGELFF. CDR3 sequence (DNA): TGTGCCAGCAGTGAAATAAGGGCCCGCACCGGGGAGCTGTTTTTT.